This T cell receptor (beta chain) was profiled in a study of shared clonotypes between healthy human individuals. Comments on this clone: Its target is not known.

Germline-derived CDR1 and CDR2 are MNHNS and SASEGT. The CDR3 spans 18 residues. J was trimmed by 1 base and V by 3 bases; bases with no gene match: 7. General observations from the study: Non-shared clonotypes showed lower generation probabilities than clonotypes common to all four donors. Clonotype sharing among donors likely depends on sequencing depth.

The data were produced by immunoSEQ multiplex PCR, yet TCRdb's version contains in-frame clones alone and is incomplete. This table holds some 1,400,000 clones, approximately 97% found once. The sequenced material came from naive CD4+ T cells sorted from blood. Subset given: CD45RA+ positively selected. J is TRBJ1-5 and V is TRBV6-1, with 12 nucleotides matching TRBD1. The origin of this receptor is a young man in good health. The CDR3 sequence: CASSDGTGGLTSNQPQHF. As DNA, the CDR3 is TGTGCCAGCAGTGATGGGACAGGGGGCCTTACGAGCAATCAGCCCCAGCATTTT.